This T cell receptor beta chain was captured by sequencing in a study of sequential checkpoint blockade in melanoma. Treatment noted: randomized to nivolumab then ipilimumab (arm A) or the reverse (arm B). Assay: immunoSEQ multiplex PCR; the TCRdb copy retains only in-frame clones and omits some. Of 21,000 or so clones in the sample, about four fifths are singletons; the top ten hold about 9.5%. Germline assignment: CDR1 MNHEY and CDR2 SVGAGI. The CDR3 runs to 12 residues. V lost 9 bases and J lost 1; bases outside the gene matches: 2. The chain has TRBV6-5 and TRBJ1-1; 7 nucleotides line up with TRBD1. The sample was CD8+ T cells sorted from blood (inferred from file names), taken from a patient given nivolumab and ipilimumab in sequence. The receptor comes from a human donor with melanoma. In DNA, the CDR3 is TGTGCCAGAGGGGGCAGGAACACTGAAGCTTTCTTT. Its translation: CARGGRNTEAFF.